This TCR beta chain was identified in a study of blood T cell repertoires in COVID-19. Clones were sequenced by immunoSEQ multiplex PCR, and TCRdb holds only the in-frame ones, with some missing. Here the sample spans some 250,000 clones, about nine tenths being singletons. The J segment lost 1 base and the V segment lost 4 bases, leaving 3 bases of the junction unmatched. This CDR3 region has 15 residues. The germline V gene encodes CDR1 KGHDR and CDR2 SFDVKD. This chain connects TRBV24-1 to TRBJ1-2, with 9 bases fitting TRBD1. This TCR was sampled from a woman between 35 and 50 years old with acute COVID-19. The sample comprised PBMCs or T cells enriched from blood (not recorded which). The CDR3 loop is CATSERTGDNYGYTF. DNA of the CDR3: TGTGCCACCAGTGAGCGGACAGGGGATAACTATGGCTACACCTTC.